A selection of T cell receptor beta chains follows, all from one sample in a study of CD8+CD57+ T cells in acquired aplastic anemia. MiXCR, applied by TCRdb to the reads, yields one record per CDR3 protein. The data show some 410,000 distinct CDR3 sequences, around 68% seen once. Material for sequencing was sorted CD4+, CD8+, or CD8+CD57+ T cells (not recorded which) from PBMCs. These TCRs come from a human donor in good health, serving as a control. Both conserved end residues are part of each CDR3. The D gene is left open where the match is weak. Size is stated for part of the rows, as once, few or many counts, or as a class when the clone is expanded.

cdr3_length	d_call	v_call	clone_size	j_call	cdr3_aa	cdr3_nt
16	NA	TRBV7-6	many	TRBJ2-5	CASSLALGQGGETQYF	TGTGCCAGCAGCTTAGCGCTAGGGCAGGGTGGGGAGACCCAGTACTTC
13	NA	TRBV2	NA	TRBJ1-1	CASSDVVSREAFF	TGTGCCAGCAGTGATGTTGTGTCCCGGGAAGCTTTCTTT
15	NA	TRBV7-9	NA	TRBJ1-6	CASSFGSRNNSPLHF	TGTGCCAGCAGCTTTGGGAGCCGAAATAATTCACCCCTCCACTTT
16	NA	TRBV12-5	NA	TRBJ1-2	CASSLEGGYANYGYTF	TGTGCCAGCAGCCTTGAGGGAGGCTACGCTAACTACGGCTACACCTTC
14	NA	TRBV7-9	NA	TRBJ2-3	CASSVGTGSPPTLF	NA
15	NA	TRBV7-2	NA	TRBJ1-6	CASSPGAGGGQELHF	TGTGCCAGCAGCCCCGGGGCTGGGGGGGGGCAAGAGCTCCACTTT
11	NA	TRBV12-3/TRBV12-4	NA	TRBJ2-7	CASSLKGEQYF	TGTGCCAGCAGCTTGAAGGGCGAGCAGTACTTC
16	NA	TRBV12-3/TRBV12-4	NA	TRBJ2-7	CASSLAGPGSTYEQYF	TGTGCCAGCAGCCTGGCTGGTCCAGGGTCAACCTACGAGCAGTACTTC
16	NA	TRBV5-5	NA	TRBJ1-6	CASSGASRPTNSPLHF	TGTGCCAGCAGTGGGGCGTCCCGACCAACTAATTCACCCCTCCACTTT
12	NA	TRBV19	many	TRBJ2-3	CASSPIGLTQYF	TGTGCCAGTAGTCCTATTGGGCTCACGCAGTATTTT
15	NA	TRBV7-2	NA	TRBJ2-7	CASSLDMGLAPQQYF	TGTGCCAGCAGCCTTGACATGGGGCTGGCGCCCCAGCAGTACTTC
16	TRBD2	TRBV19	NA	TRBJ2-3	CASSIGAGLSTDTQYF	TGTGCCAGTAGTATAGGAGCGGGACTTAGCACAGATACGCAGTATTTT
13	NA	TRBV5-4	NA	TRBJ2-1	CASSLPQGGEQFF	TGTGCCAGTAGCCTCCCCCAAGGGGGTGAGCAGTTCTTC
18	TRBD1	TRBV19	few	TRBJ2-4	CASRAGTGSFWAKNIQYF	TGTGCCAGTAGGGCCGGGACAGGGTCCTTTTGGGCCAAAAACATTCAGTACTTC
13	NA	TRBV20-1	NA	TRBJ1-1	CSANLDRNSQAFF	TGCAGTGCTAACTTAGACCGAAATTCACAAGCTTTCTTT
16	NA	TRBV7-2	NA	TRBJ1-2	CASSDGLTRPGYGYTF	TGTGCCAGCAGCGATGGACTTACTCGGCCCGGTTATGGCTACACCTTC
16	NA	TRBV5-1	many	TRBJ2-2	CASSLSPRANTGELFF	TGCGCCAGCAGCTTGTCTCCCAGGGCGAACACCGGGGAGCTGTTTTTT
8	NA	TRBV7-2	NA	TRBJ2-5	CASSLAVF	TGTGCCAGCAGCTTAGCAGTTTTC
12	NA	TRBV20-1	NA	TRBJ1-1	CSVIEPTATAFF	TGCAGTGTTATCGAGCCGACCGCTACCGCTTTCTTT
14	NA	TRBV9	NA	TRBJ2-7	CASSVGDTIYEQYF	TGTGCCAGCAGCGTAGGGGACACTATCTACGAGCAGTACTTC
13	NA	TRBV30	many	TRBJ1-1	CAWSSQANTEAFF	TGTGCCTGGAGTTCTCAGGCTAACACTGAAGCTTTCTTT
12	NA	TRBV20-1	NA	TRBJ1-5	CSARRWDQPEHF	TGCAGTGCCAGACGCTGGGATCAGCCCGAGCATTTT
15	TRBD1	TRBV7-2	NA	TRBJ1-6	CASSQDIQGNSPLHF	TGCGCCAGCAGCCAAGATATACAGGGGAATTCACCCCTCCACTTT
13	TRBD1	TRBV20-1	once	TRBJ1-1	CSAGQCLITEAFF	TGCAGTGCGGGACAGTGTTTGATCACTGAAGCTTTCTTT
15	NA	TRBV24-1	NA	TRBJ2-3	CATSDPPTFSDTQYF	TGTGCCACCAGTGATCCCCCGACTTTCTCCGATACGCAGTATTTT
16	NA	TRBV6-6	NA	TRBJ2-1	CAISPYLAAPYNEQFF	TGTGCCATCAGTCCATACTTGGCAGCCCCCTACAATGAGCAGTTCTTC
14	TRBD1	TRBV6-1	many	TRBJ1-4	CATRTGATNEKLFF	TGTGCCACCCGGACAGGCGCAACTAATGAAAAACTGTTTTTT
13	NA	TRBV7-2	NA	TRBJ1-2	CASSLPGSGGYTF	TGTGCCAGCAGCTTGCCGGGGTCCGGTGGCTACACCTTC
13	NA	TRBV5-6	NA	TRBJ1-1	CASSLGSGLGAFF	TGTGCCAGCAGCTTGGGAAGTGGGTTAGGAGCTTTCTTT
16	TRBD1	TRBV7-2	NA	TRBJ1-1	CASSRPTGAGNTKAFF	TGTGCCAGCAGCCGACCCACAGGGGCTGGAAACACCAAAGCTTTCTTT
16	NA	TRBV7-9	NA	TRBJ1-4	CASSLPDQPQHFGLFF	NA
13	NA	TRBV6-6	many	TRBJ1-4	CASKGQGWEKLFF	TGTGCCAGCAAGGGGCAGGGATGGGAAAAACTGTTTTTT
17	TRBD1	TRBV10-3	NA	TRBJ2-7	CAISGSPGQETSYEQYF	TGTGCCATCAGTGGCAGTCCGGGACAGGAGACCTCCTACGAGCAGTACTTC
15	NA	TRBV18	few	TRBJ1-1	CASSPPSGLRTEAFF	TGTGCCAGCTCACCACCTTCGGGATTACGTACTGAAGCTTTCTTT
14	NA	TRBV20-1	NA	TRBJ2-7	CSASVSGYCVEQYF	TGCAGTGCTAGTGTCAGCGGGTACTGTGTGGAGCAGTACTTC
14	NA	TRBV11-1	NA	TRBJ1-6	CASSFGDRGEALHF	TGTGCCAGCAGCTTCGGGGACCGGGGCGAGGCCCTCCACTTT
14	NA	TRBV7-8	NA	TRBJ1-2	CASGGVGADPQYIF	TGTGCCAGCGGCGGGGTCGGGGCGGATCCCCAGTACATCTTC
14	NA	TRBV13	many	TRBJ2-5	CASSPGRNQETQYF	TGTGCCAGCAGCCCAGGACGGAACCAAGAGACCCAGTACTTC
13	NA	TRBV10-3	NA	TRBJ1-3	CAYSQGTGNTIYF	TGTGCCTACTCTCAGGGGACGGGAAACACCATATATTTT
13	NA	TRBV6-1	NA	TRBJ2-7	CASSESKTYEQYF	TGTGCCAGCAGTGAGTCTAAAACCTACGAGCAGTACTTC
14	NA	TRBV9	NA	TRBJ1-5	CASRGAGDYQPQHF	TGTGCCAGCAGGGGGGCAGGAGACTACCAGCCCCAGCATTTT